Presented here are 10 T cell receptor beta chains from one specimen sequenced in a study of T cell responses to AZD1222 COVID-19 vaccine. Sequencing used immunoSEQ multiplex PCR; TCRdb keeps in-frame clones, though not all of them. Of some 150,000 clones in the sample, 85% to 90% are singletons; the top ten hold 5.5%. Sample: peripheral blood, taken on day 0 of MenACWY control vaccination. These receptors were collected from an adult in good health.

This sequence joins TRBV30 and TRBJ1-5; D is undetermined. Between the trimmed V and J ends, which lost 0 bases and 1 base, there was a span of 19 bases. CDR1 and CDR2 (germline): GTSNPN, SVGIG (reference sequence). The CDR3 sequence is 18 residues long. As DNA, the CDR3 is TGTGCCTGGAGTGTAATGAGAAATTGGCAGAGGAGCAATCAGCCCCAGCATTTT. Translating it yields CAWSVMRNWQRSNQPQHF. The full variable domain, completed using reference TRBV30 and TRBJ1-5, is SQTIHQWPATLVQPVGSPLSLECTVEGTSNPNLYWYRQAAGRGLQLLFYSVGIGQISSEVPQNLSASRPQDRQFILSSKKLLLSDSGFYLCAWSVMRNWQRSNQPQHFGDGTRLSIL.

This chain connects TRBV12-3 or TRBV12-4 to TRBJ1-2; D perhaps matches TRBD1 (5 bases). V lost 6 bases and J lost 4, with 6 bases in between. CDR3 size: 11 residues. CDR3 DNA sequence: TGTGCCAGCAGCGGGGGCTATGGCTACACCTTC. This codes for CASSGGYGYTF.

V gene TRBV6-5 combines with J gene TRBJ2-7, with TRBD1 identical over 7 bases. V was pared by 8 bases and J by 0 bases, with 7 bases of the junction left unmatched. The CDR3 contains 14 residues. CDR1 and CDR2 from the germline V gene are MNHEY and SVGAGI. The CDR3 DNA reads TGTGCCAGCGGGGGACAGTTAAGCTCCTACGAGCAGTACTTC. It yields the protein CASGGQLSSYEQYF.

This sequence joins TRBV6-6 and TRBJ1-1; D ambiguous. The CDR3 is 12 residues long. Germline V gene lookup returns CDR1 MNHNY and CDR2 SVGAGI (reference sequence). Between the trimmed V and J ends, which lost 2 bases and 2 bases, there was a span of 3 bases. The DNA for the CDR3 is TGTGCCAGCAGTTACAGTAACACTGAAGCTTTCTTT. It specifies CASSYSNTEAFF.

This clone was recorded a few times. V is TRBV24-1 and J is TRBJ1-5; 9 bases are a match to TRBD1. V lost 4 bases, J lost 2 bases, and 5 bases stayed unmatched. CDR1 is KGHDR, CDR2 SFDVKD, per germline. This CDR3 has 16 residues. The CDR3 sequence: CATSDPRTGGNQPQHF. CDR3 sequence (DNA): TGTGCCACCAGTGACCCCCGGACAGGGGGCAATCAGCCCCAGCATTTT.

CDR3 sequence: CASSLAGGSYEQYF. DNA of the CDR3: TGTGCCAGCAGCCTAGCGGGGGGCTCCTACGAGCAGTACTTC. The rearrangement joins TRBV6-5 to TRBJ2-7; 11 positions match TRBD2. V dropped 6 bases and J dropped 0; count of bases not matched to a gene: 1. The CDR3 sequence is 14 residues long. The germline V gene encodes CDR1 MNHEY and CDR2 SVGAGI.

The rearrangement joins TRBV14 to TRBJ1-4; D perhaps matches TRBD1 (5 bases). Germline V lookup: CDR1 SGHDN, CDR2 FVKESK. The CDR3 sequence is 13 residues long. V lost 6 bases to trimming and J lost 7 bases, with 12 bases between them. CDR3 sequence: CASSRAGAEKLFF. The CDR3 DNA is TGTGCCAGCAGTCGTGCCGGGGCTGAAAAACTGTTTTTT.

The chain combines TRBV5-1 with TRBJ1-1; possible D gene TRBD1, 5 bases. The V gene's germline CDR1 is SGHRS and CDR2 YFSETQ. There are 15 residues in the CDR3. Trimming cost V 2 bases and J 1 base, with 12 bases left between them. The CDR3 bases are TGCGCCAGCAGCTTCACCGGGACCTCGAACACTGAAGCTTTCTTT. Translation gives CASSFTGTSNTEAFF.

The V gene is TRBV19, the J gene TRBJ2-1; TRBD2 agrees at 13 bases. This CDR3 contains 16 residues. Germline CDR1 reads LNHDA; CDR2 reads SQIVND (reference sequence). Trimming cost V 7 bases and J 3 bases; bases outside gene matches: 6. The CDR3, as DNA: TGTGCCAGTACTCGCCGGACTAGCGGGGGCTACAATGAGCAGTTCTTC. Protein: CASTRRTSGGYNEQFF.

The rearrangement links TRBV10-3 to TRBJ1-5; 8 positions agree with TRBD1. After removal of 2 bases from V and 4 bases from J, the junction contained 4 bases not matched to a gene. Germline CDR1 and CDR2: ENHRY and SYGVKD. The CDR3 sequence is 15 residues long. The CDR3 here is CAISETGQGNQPQHF. The DNA of the CDR3 is TGTGCCATCAGTGAGACCGGACAGGGAAATCAGCCCCAGCATTTT.